A single sample gave rise to the 24 T cell receptor beta chains below, sequenced in a study of cytomegalovirus exposure and HLA in healthy donors. The study ran its PCR with 60 Vbeta and 13 Jbeta primers. TCRdb keeps only in-frame clones here, not all; method: immunoSEQ multiplex PCR. In all, the sample yields under 200,000 clones. Sequencing was done on a sample of PBMCs. These receptors all come from a man aged 25-45 years in good health and CMV-seronegative.

J is TRBJ2-7 and V is TRBV6-5; 7 bases align to TRBD1. Germline loops: CDR1 MNHEY, CDR2 SVGAGI. Trimming cost V 6 bases and J 2 bases; bases outside gene matches: 7. CDR3 length: 14 residues. The CDR3 sequence is CASRHRGFPYEQYF. DNA of the CDR3: TGTGCCAGCAGGCACAGGGGCTTTCCCTACGAGCAGTACTTC.

V and J are TRBV21-1 and TRBJ2-1; the listed D gene, TRBD2, was not tested against the DNA. TRBV21-1 corresponds to a pseudogene. The CDR3 consists of 18 residues. CDR3 sequence (DNA): TGTGCCAGCGACAAATCAGGGAGGACTAGCGGGAACTACAATGAGCAGTTCTTC. Amino acids: CASDKSGRTSGNYNEQFF.

The V gene is TRBV7-9, the J gene TRBJ1-2; TRBD1 matches 10 bases. V lost 0 bases, J lost 6 bases, and 4 bases stayed unmatched. The CDR3 runs 15 residues. CDR1 is SEHNR, CDR2 FQNEAQ, per germline (reference sequence). The DNA of the CDR3 is TGTGCCAGCAGCTTAGCGACAGGGGGCGCAGATGGCTACACCTTC. The encoded protein is CASSLATGGADGYTF.

This chain uses TRBV7-2 with TRBJ1-5, with D possibly matching TRBD1 (5 bases). The CDR3 covers 13 residues. V was cut by 2 bases and J by 6 bases, with 8 bases left in between. CDR1 and CDR2 from the germline V gene are SGHTA and FQGNSA. CDR3 sequence reads: CASSLTRGQPQHF. In DNA form, the CDR3 reads TGTGCCAGCAGCTTAACAAGGGGTCAGCCCCAGCATTTT.

V is TRBV11-2 and J is TRBJ2-7, with D uncertain. The germline V gene encodes CDR1 SGHAT and CDR2 FQNNGV. The CDR3 is made up of 15 amino acids. The V and J ends lost 2 bases and 1 base respectively, with 12 bases between them. The CDR3 DNA reads TGTGCCAGCAGCTTAATACTCCCAGGTTCCTACGAGCAGTACTTC. Translation gives CASSLILPGSYEQYF.

This chain connects TRBV2 to TRBJ1-1; the D gene is possibly TRBD1 (6 bases). Trimming stripped 4 bases from V and 0 bases from J, with 15 bases between. CDR1 and CDR2 (germline): SNHLY, FYNNEI. The CDR3 consists of 16 residues. The CDR3 is CASSVRRGQMNTEAFF. DNA for the CDR3: TGTGCCAGCAGTGTGAGAAGGGGACAAATGAACACTGAAGCTTTCTTT.

The chain couples TRBV19 to TRBJ1-1; 7 nucleotides agree with TRBD1. Germline loops: CDR1 LNHDA, CDR2 SQIVND (reference sequence). This CDR3 is 13 amino acids long. The V segment lost 8 bases and the J segment 0 bases; nucleotides outside the gene matches: 3. CDR3 loop: CASWGQMNTEAFF. CDR3 sequence (DNA): TGTGCCAGTTGGGGACAGATGAACACTGAAGCTTTCTTT.

The rearrangement joins TRBV27 to TRBJ2-1; weak D call: TRBD2 (5 bases). Germline lookup yields CDR1 MNHEY and CDR2 SMNVEV (reference sequence). CDR3 length: 13 amino acids. Deletions cut 0 bases from V and 8 bases from J, with 8 bases between. The CDR3 bases are TGTGCCAGCAGTTTATCGCACGGGGATGAGCAGTTCTTC. This encodes CASSLSHGDEQFF.

The genes are TRBV7-9 and TRBJ1-1; TRBD1 matches at 7 bases. This CDR3 has 16 amino acids. Germline loops: CDR1 SEHNR, CDR2 FQNEAQ (reference sequence). After removal of 3 bases from V and 0 bases from J, the junction contained 7 bases not matched to a gene. The CDR3 nucleotides are TGTGCCAGCAGCTTGACAGGGAAGGCTATGAACACTGAAGCTTTCTTT. This encodes CASSLTGKAMNTEAFF.

The chain is built from TRBV5-8 and TRBJ1-5; 11 bases are a match to TRBD1. This CDR3 is 15 amino acids long. Germline CDR1 is SGHTS and CDR2 is YDEGEE. Trimming at V came to 2 bases and at J to 7 bases, leaving 5 bases not matched to a gene. CDR3 nucleotides: TGTGCCAGCAGCTTTGGGACAGGGGGAAGGCAGCCCCAGCATTTT. It codes for CASSFGTGGRQPQHF.

The gene calls are TRBV27 and TRBJ1-5; 8 positions agree with TRBD1. Germline CDR1 is MNHEY and CDR2 is SMNVEV (reference sequence). Trimming cost V 6 bases and J 7 bases; bases outside gene matches: 11. This CDR3 spans 15 amino acids. The CDR3 spells CASRQTGEKGQPQHF. The CDR3, as DNA: TGTGCCAGCAGACAGACAGGGGAAAAAGGGCAGCCCCAGCATTTT.

V usage is TRBV18 and J usage is TRBJ1-1, with 10 bases identical to TRBD1. CDR1 is KGHSH, CDR2 LQKENI, per germline. Trimming at V came to 4 bases and at J to 6 bases, leaving 11 bases not matched to a gene. The CDR3 loop spans 16 amino acids. The CDR3 reads CASSLRQGAIYAEAFF. The DNA of the CDR3 is TGTGCCAGCTCACTCCGACAGGGGGCGATTTACGCTGAAGCTTTCTTT.

CDR3: CASSESGSGTVNTEAFF. The CDR3 bases are TGCGCCAGCAGTGAGTCGGGTTCCGGGACAGTGAACACTGAAGCTTTCTTT. The genes are TRBV10-2 and TRBJ1-1; 7 positions agree with TRBD1. The length of the CDR3 is 17 residues. Germline values: CDR1 WSHSY, CDR2 SAAADI. V shed 0 bases and J 0 bases; nucleotides not matched to a gene: 7.

The CDR3 here is CASRGQGNYGYTF. CDR3 nucleotide sequence: TGTGCCAGCAGAGGACAGGGGAACTATGGCTACACCTTC. The chain has TRBV2 and TRBJ1-2; 9 bases are a match to TRBD1. CDR1 and CDR2 from the germline V gene are SNHLY and FYNNEI. The V and J ends lost 6 bases and 2 bases, in that order; junction bases with no gene match: 1. The CDR3 is made up of 13 amino acids.

The rearrangement links TRBV6-1 to TRBJ2-5, with 12 bases that match TRBD2. The J segment lost 5 bases and the V segment lost 2 bases, leaving 12 bases of the junction unmatched. CDR3 length: 18 residues. Germline lookup yields CDR1 MNHNS and CDR2 SASEGT. The CDR3 DNA reads as TGTGCCAGCAGTGAAAGGAGGTTGGGGACTAGCGGGTTGGAGACCCAGTACTTC. This codes for CASSERRLGTSGLETQYF.

Of note for this clone: This specimen includes other DNA sequences encoding the same CDR3. The chain couples TRBV9 to TRBJ1-1; possibly TRBD1 for D (5 bases). CDR1 is SGDLS, CDR2 YYNGEE, per germline. The CDR3 is 14 amino acids. V dropped 2 bases and J dropped 3 bases, with 11 bases sitting between them. The CDR3 is CASSVQGEDTEAFF. CDR3 nucleotide sequence: TGTGCCAGCAGCGTTCAGGGTGAGGACACTGAAGCTTTCTTT.

The chain recombines TRBV30 with TRBJ1-1; D gene uncertain. V shed 5 bases and J shed 1 base, with 11 bases lying between them. The CDR3 runs to 13 residues. Germline V gene lookup returns CDR1 GTSNPN and CDR2 SVGIG (reference sequence). CDR3 residues: CAWDRRENTEAFF. Written as DNA, the CDR3 is TGTGCCTGGGATAGACGGGAGAACACTGAAGCTTTCTTT.

V gene TRBV25-1 combines with J gene TRBJ2-1, with 7 bases identical to TRBD2. The CDR3 totals 13 residues. Germline values: CDR1 MGHDK, CDR2 SYGVNS. The J segment lost 7 bases and the V segment lost 0 bases, leaving 0 bases of the junction unmatched. CDR3 residues: CASSEYSGNEQFF. The CDR3 bases are TGTGCCAGCAGTGAATATAGCGGGAATGAGCAGTTCTTC.

The gene calls are TRBV10-2 and TRBJ2-1; 9 bases align to TRBD2. Trimming removed 9 bases from V and 4 bases from J; junction bases left unmatched: 7. The CDR3 loop spans 14 amino acids. Per germline, CDR1 WSHSY and CDR2 SAAADI. CDR3 residues: CARRIAGEYNEQFF. CDR3 sequence (DNA): TGCGCCAGGAGAATAGCGGGAGAGTACAATGAGCAGTTCTTC.

The rearrangement joins TRBV19 to TRBJ2-1, with 13 nucleotides matching TRBD2. Germline V gives CDR1 LNHDA, CDR2 SQIVND (reference sequence). The ends lost 3 bases at V and 2 bases at J; junction bases unmatched: 1. The CDR3 consists of 16 residues. CDR3 bases: TGTGCCAGTAGTATGGGGACTAGCGGGGCCTACAATGAGCAGTTCTTC. Encoded protein: CASSMGTSGAYNEQFF. The complete variable domain, with remaining parts taken from reference TRBV19 and TRBJ2-1, reads DGGITQSPKYLFRKEGQNVTLSCEQNLNHDAMYWYRQDPGQGLRLIYYSQIVNDFQKGDIAEGYSVSREKKESFPLTVTSAQKNPTAFYLCASSMGTSGAYNEQFFGPGTRLTVL.

V gene TRBV11-2 combines with J gene TRBJ1-2; possible D gene TRBD1, 6 bases. Germline V gene lookup returns CDR1 SGHAT and CDR2 FQNNGV. CDR3 size: 15 residues. V was trimmed by 5 bases and J by 0 bases, leaving 13 bases between them. The CDR3 here is CASSLGQPSNYGYTF. The CDR3 DNA reads TGTGCCAGCAGCCTCGGACAGCCTTCTAACTATGGCTACACCTTC.

The chain links TRBV7-3 to TRBJ1-2; D is ambiguous. The CDR3 sequence is 14 residues long. Deletions cut 5 bases from V and 4 bases from J, with 14 bases between. The germline V gene has CDR1 SGHTA and CDR2 FQGTGA. The chain's CDR3 is CASSPTAFSYGYTF. CDR3 coding DNA: TGTGCCAGCAGCCCAACAGCATTTTCCTATGGCTACACCTTC.

V gene TRBV6-6 combines with J gene TRBJ1-1; 7 nucleotides agree with TRBD1. CDR3 size: 12 residues. Germline assignment: CDR1 MNHNY and CDR2 SVGAGI (reference sequence). The V and J ends lost 10 bases and 7 bases, in that order; junction bases with no gene match: 9. CDR3 in amino acids: CATNRQGVEAFF. CDR3 nucleotides: TGTGCCACCAATAGACAGGGAGTTGAAGCTTTCTTT.

The chain joins TRBV9 to TRBJ1-2; 10 bases are a match to TRBD1. This CDR3 is 16 amino acids long. With 3 bases clipped from V and 4 bases from J, the junction kept 9 bases outside the gene matches. Germline CDR1 reads SGDLS; CDR2 reads YYNGEE. The CDR3 loop reads CASSAGTGAVGYGYTF. The CDR3 coding sequence is TGTGCCAGCAGCGCAGGGACAGGGGCCGTGGGCTATGGCTACACCTTC.